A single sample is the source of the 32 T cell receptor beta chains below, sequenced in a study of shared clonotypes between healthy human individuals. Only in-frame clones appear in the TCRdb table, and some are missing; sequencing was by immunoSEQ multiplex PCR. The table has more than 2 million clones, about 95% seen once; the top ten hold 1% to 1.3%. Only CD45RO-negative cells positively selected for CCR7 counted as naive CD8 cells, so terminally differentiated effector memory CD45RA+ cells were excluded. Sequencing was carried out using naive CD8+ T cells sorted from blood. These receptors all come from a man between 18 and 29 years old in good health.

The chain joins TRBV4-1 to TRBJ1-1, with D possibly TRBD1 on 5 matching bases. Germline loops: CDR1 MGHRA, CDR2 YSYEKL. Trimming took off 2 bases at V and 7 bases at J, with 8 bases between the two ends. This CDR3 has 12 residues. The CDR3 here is CASSQIGGEAFF. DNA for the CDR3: TGCGCCAGCAGCCAAATTGGGGGTGAAGCTTTCTTT.

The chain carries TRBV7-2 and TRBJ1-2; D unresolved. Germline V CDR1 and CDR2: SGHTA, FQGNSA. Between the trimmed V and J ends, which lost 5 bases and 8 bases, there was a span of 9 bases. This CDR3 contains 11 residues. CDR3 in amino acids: CASSPGFGYTF. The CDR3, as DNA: TGTGCCAGCAGCCCAGGCTTCGGCTACACCTTC.

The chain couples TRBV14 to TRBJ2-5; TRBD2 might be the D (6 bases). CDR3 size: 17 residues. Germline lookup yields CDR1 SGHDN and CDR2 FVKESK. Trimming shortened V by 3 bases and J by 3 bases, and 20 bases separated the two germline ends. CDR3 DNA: TGTGCCAGCAGCCAGAGGGCGGAACGGGAGATTGAAGAGACCCAGTACTTC. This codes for CASSQRAEREIEETQYF.

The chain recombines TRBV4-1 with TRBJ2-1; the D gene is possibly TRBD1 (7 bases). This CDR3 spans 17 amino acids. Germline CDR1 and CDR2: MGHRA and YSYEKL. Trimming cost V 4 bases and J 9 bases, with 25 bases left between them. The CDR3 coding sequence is TGCGCCAGCAGCCCTAATATGGACAGGCGCGTGGGAGGTGAGCAGTTCTTC. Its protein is CASSPNMDRRVGGEQFF.

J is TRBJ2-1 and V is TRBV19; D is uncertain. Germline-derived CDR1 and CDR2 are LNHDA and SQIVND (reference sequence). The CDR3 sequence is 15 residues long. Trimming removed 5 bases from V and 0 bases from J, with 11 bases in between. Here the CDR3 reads CASSDTPTSYNEQFF. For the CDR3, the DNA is TGTGCCAGTAGTGACACCCCGACCTCCTACAATGAGCAGTTCTTC.

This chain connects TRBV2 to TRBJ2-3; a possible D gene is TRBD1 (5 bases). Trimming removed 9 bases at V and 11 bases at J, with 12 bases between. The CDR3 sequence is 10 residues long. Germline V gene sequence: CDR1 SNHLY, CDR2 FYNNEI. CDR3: CASQGLWQYF. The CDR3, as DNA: TGTGCCAGTCAGGGTTTGTGGCAGTATTTT.

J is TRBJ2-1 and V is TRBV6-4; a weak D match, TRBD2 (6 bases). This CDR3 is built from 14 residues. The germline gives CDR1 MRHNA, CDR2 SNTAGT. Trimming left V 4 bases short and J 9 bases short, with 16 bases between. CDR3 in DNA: TGTGCCAGCAGTGTTCGACTAGAGAGGGGTGAGCAGTTCTTC. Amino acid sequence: CASSVRLERGEQFF.

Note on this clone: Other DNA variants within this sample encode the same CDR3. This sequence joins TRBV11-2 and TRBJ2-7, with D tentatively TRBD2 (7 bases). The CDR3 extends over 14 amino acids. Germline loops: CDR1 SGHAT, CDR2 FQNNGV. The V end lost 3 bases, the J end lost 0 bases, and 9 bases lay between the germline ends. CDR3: CASSFGGASYEQYF. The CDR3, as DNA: TGTGCCAGCAGCTTTGGGGGGGCCTCCTACGAGCAGTACTTC. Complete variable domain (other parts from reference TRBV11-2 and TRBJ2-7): EAGVAQSPRYKIIEKRQSVAFWCNPISGHATLYWYQQILGQGPKLLIQFQNNGVVDDSQLPKDRFSAERLKGVDSTLKIQPAKLEDSAVYLCASSFGGASYEQYFGPGTRLTVT.

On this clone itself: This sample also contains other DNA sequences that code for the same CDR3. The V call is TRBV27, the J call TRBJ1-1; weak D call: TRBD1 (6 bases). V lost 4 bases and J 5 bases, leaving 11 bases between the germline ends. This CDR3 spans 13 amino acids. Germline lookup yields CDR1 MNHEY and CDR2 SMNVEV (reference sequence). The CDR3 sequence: CASSSRGGTEAFF. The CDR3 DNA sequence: TGTGCCAGCAGTTCCAGGGGAGGGACTGAAGCTTTCTTT.

DNA of the CDR3: TGTGCCAGCTTCCTAGCGGGAGACGACGAGCAGTACTTC. Translated: CASFLAGDDEQYF. This chain links TRBV6-1 with TRBJ2-7, with 10 nucleotides matching TRBD2. The CDR3 is made up of 13 amino acids. From germline, CDR1 is MNHNS and CDR2 SASEGT. Trimming at V came to 8 bases and at J to 5 bases, leaving 6 bases not matched to a gene.

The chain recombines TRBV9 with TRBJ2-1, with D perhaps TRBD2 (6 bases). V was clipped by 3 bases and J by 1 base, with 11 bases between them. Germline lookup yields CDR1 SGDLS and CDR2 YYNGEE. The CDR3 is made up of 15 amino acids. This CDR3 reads CASSDTEGSYNEQFF. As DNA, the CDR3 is TGTGCCAGCAGCGACACGGAGGGGTCCTACAATGAGCAGTTCTTC.

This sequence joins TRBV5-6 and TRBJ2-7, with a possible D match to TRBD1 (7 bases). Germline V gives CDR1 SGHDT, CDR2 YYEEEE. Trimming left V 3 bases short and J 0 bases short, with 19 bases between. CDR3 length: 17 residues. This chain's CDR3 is CASSSLLQGGNSYEQYF. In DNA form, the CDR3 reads TGTGCCAGCAGCTCGTTACTTCAGGGGGGTAACTCCTACGAGCAGTACTTC. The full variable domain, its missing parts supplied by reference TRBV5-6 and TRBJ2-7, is DAGVTQSPTHLIKTRGQQVTLRCSPKSGHDTVSWYQQALGQGPQFIFQYYEEEERQRGNFPDRFSGHQFPNYSSELNVNALLLGDSALYLCASSSLLQGGNSYEQYFGPGTRLTVT.

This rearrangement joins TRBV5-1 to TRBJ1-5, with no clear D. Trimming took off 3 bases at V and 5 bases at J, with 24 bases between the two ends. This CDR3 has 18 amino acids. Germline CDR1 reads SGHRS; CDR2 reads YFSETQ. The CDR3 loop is CASSWRIRVFGFHQPQHF. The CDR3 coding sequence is TGCGCCAGCAGCTGGCGAATAAGGGTTTTCGGGTTCCATCAGCCCCAGCATTTT.

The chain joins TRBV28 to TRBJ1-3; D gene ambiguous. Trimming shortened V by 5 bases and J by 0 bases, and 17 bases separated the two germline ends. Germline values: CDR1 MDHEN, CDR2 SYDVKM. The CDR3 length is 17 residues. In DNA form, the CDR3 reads TGTGCCAGCAGTACCCCGGGATCACCTTTCTCTGGAAACACCATATATTTT. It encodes CASSTPGSPFSGNTIYF.

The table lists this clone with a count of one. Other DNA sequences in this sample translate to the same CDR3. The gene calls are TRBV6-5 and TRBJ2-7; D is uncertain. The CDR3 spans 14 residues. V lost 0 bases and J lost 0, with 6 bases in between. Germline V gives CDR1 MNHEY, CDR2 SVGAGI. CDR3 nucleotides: TGTGCCAGCAGTTACTCGTCAGTCTCCTACGAGCAGTACTTC. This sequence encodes CASSYSSVSYEQYF.

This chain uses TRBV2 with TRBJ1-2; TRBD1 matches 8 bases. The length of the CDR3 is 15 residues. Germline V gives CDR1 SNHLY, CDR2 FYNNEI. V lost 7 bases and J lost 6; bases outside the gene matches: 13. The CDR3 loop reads CASKSLGQGWDGYTF. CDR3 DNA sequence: TGTGCCAGCAAAAGCCTAGGACAGGGATGGGATGGCTACACCTTC.

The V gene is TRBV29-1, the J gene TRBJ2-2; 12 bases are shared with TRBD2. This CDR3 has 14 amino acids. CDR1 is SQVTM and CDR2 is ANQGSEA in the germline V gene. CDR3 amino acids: CSALAGGYTGELFF. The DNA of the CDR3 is TGCAGTGCCCTAGCGGGGGGGTACACCGGGGAGCTGTTTTTT.

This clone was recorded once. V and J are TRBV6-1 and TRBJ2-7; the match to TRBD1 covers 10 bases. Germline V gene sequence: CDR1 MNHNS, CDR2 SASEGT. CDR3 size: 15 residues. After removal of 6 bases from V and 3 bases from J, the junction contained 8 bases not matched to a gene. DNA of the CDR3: TGTGCCAGCAGAATTCCGGGACAGGGGCTCTACGAGCAGTACTTC. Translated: CASRIPGQGLYEQYF.

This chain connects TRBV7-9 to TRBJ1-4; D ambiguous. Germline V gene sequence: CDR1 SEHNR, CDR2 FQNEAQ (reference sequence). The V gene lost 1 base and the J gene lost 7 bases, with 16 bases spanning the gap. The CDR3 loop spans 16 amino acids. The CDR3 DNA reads TGTGCCAGCAGCTTAGAGGCCGGGGAGGGTGGTGAAAAACTGTTTTTT. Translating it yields CASSLEAGEGGEKLFF.

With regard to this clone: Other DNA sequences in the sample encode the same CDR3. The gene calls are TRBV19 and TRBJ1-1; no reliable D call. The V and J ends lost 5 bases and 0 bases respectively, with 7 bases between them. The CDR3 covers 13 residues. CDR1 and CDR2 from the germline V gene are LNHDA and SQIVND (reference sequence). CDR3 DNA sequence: TGTGCCAGTAGTCTCAGCATGAACACTGAAGCTTTCTTT. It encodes CASSLSMNTEAFF.

The CDR3 protein is CASSRILAELVEQFF. CDR3 nucleotide sequence: TGCGCCAGCAGCCGAATACTAGCGGAGCTGGTTGAGCAGTTCTTC. The V and J genes are TRBV4-3 and TRBJ2-1; 8 positions agree with TRBD2. V trimming: 4 bases; J trimming: 9 bases; junction bases outside the gene matches: 11. CDR1 and CDR2 from the germline V gene are LGHNA and YSLEER. The CDR3 spans 15 residues.

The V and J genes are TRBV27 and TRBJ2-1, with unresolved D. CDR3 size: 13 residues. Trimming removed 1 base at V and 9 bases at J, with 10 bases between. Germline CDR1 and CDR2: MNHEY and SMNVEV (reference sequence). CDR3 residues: CASSLWGRAEQFF. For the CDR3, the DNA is TGTGCCAGCAGTTTATGGGGTCGCGCTGAGCAGTTCTTC.

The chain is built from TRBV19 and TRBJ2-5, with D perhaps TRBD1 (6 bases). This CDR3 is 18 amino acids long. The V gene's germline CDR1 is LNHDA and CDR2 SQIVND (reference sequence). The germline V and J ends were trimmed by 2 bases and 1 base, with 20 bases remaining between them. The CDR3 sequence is CASSIKGDWVPSQETQYF. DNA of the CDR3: TGTGCCAGTAGTATAAAGGGGGATTGGGTGCCCAGCCAAGAGACCCAGTACTTC.

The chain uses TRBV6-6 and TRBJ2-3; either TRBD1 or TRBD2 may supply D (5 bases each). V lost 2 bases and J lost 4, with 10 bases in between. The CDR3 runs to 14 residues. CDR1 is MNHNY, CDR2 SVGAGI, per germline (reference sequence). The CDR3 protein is CASSYRDVADTQYF. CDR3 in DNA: TGTGCCAGCAGTTACCGGGACGTGGCAGATACGCAGTATTTT.

This CDR3 is CASSLVFSVDRRYEQYF. CDR3 nucleotide sequence: TGCGCCAGCAGCTTGGTGTTTAGCGTAGATAGGAGATACGAGCAGTACTTC. The chain carries TRBV5-1 and TRBJ2-7, with D possibly being TRBD2 (5 bases). V lost 0 bases and J 4 bases, leaving 20 bases between the germline ends. The CDR3 is 17 amino acids. The germline V gene encodes CDR1 SGHRS and CDR2 YFSETQ.

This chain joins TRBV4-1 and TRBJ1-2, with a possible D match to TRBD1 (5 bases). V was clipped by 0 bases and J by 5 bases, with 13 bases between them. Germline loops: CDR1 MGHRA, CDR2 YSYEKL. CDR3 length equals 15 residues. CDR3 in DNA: TGCGCCAGCAGCCAAGATTTTGGGGGAAGTTATGGCTACACCTTC. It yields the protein CASSQDFGGSYGYTF.

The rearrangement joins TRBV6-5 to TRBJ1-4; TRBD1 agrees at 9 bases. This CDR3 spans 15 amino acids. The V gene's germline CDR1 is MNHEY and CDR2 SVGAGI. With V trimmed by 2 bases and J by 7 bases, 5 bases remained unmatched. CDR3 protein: CASSYGGQGGEKLFF. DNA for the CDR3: TGTGCCAGCAGTTACGGGGGACAGGGCGGTGAAAAACTGTTTTTT.

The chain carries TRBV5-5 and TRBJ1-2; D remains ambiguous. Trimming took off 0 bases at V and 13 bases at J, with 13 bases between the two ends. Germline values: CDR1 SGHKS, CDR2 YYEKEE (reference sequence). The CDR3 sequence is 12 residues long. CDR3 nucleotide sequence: TGTGCCAGCAGCTTGGTTGACATCTCCAGCACCTTC. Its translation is CASSLVDISSTF.

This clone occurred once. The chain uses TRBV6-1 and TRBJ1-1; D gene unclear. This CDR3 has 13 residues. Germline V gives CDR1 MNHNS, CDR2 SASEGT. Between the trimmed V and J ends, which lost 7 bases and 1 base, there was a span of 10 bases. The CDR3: CASNGWENTEAFF. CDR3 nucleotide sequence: TGTGCCAGCAACGGGTGGGAGAACACTGAAGCTTTCTTT.

The chain's CDR3 is CASGLNEKLFF. DNA for the CDR3: TGTGCCTCCGGTCTTAATGAAAAACTGTTTTTT. V usage is TRBV30 and J usage is TRBJ1-4; no firm D call. The CDR3 sequence is 11 residues long. Looked up from germline, CDR1 is GTSNPN and CDR2 is SVGIG (reference sequence). Trimming removed 7 bases at V and 4 bases at J, with 7 bases between.

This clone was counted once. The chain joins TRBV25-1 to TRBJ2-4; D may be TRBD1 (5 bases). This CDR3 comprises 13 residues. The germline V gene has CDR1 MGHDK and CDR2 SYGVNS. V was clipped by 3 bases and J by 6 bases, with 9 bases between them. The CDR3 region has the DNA TGTGCCAGCAGTGATTACGACAGAAACATTCAGTACTTC. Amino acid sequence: CASSDYDRNIQYF. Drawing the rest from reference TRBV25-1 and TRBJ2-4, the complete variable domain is EADIYQTPRYLVIGTGKKITLECSQTMGHDKMYWYQQDPGMELHLIHYSYGVNSTEKGDLSSESTVSRIRTEHFPLTLESARPSHTSQYLCASSDYDRNIQYFGAGTRLSVL.

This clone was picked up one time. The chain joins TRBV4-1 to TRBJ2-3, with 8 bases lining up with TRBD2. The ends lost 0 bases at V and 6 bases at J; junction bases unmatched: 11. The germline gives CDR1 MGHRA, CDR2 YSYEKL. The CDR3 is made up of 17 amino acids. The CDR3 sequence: CASSQEGLEVVGDTQYF. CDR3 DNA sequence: TGCGCCAGCAGCCAAGAGGGACTAGAGGTGGTGGGGGATACGCAGTATTTT.